Below are 17 T cell receptor beta chains sequenced from a single sample in a study of blood T cells in healthy people across ages. A second PCR, run for roughly 7 to 11 cycles, used a sample-barcoded 5' primer plus a J-beta primer mix. TCRdb itself ran the 5' RACE reads through MiXCR, one entry per CDR3 protein. In the table there are 1.5 million to 2 million distinct CDR3 sequences, roughly 28% of which are singletons. Sequences were obtained from blood. The receptor set was obtained from a woman aged 25-40 years in good health.

This clonotype was counted many times. V usage is TRBV10-3 and J usage is TRBJ2-5; TRBD2 matches 8 bases. The length of the CDR3 is 16 residues. The germline CDR1 and CDR2 sequences are ENHRY and SYGVKD. With 2 bases clipped from V and 4 bases from J, the junction kept 9 bases outside the gene matches. The CDR3 protein is CAISERGLAGTETQYF. DNA of the CDR3: TGTGCCATCAGTGAGCGGGGATTAGCGGGAACAGAGACCCAGTACTTC.

This chain joins TRBV4-3 and TRBJ1-2, with 7 nucleotides matching TRBD1. Germline trimming cut 1 base from V and 8 bases from J; bases unmatched to any gene: 4. CDR1 is LGHNA, CDR2 YSLEER, per germline. This CDR3 is 13 amino acids long. In nucleotides, the CDR3 is TGCGCCAGCAGCCAAGTATCAGGGGGGGGCTACACCTTC. Protein sequence: CASSQVSGGGYTF.

CDR3 protein: CASSLGREQPSYNEQFF. The CDR3 nucleotides are TGTGCCAGCAGCTTAGGGAGAGAGCAGCCCTCCTACAATGAGCAGTTCTTC. The chain carries TRBV13 and TRBJ2-1; D call uncertain. CDR3 length equals 17 residues. The V end was cut by 0 bases, the J end by 0 bases, with 12 bases between. Germline V gives CDR1 PRHDT, CDR2 FYEKMQ (reference sequence).

This clonotype was seen only a few times. The rearrangement uses TRBV30 and TRBJ2-5; D not certain. CDR1 and CDR2 (germline): GTSNPN, SVGIG (reference sequence). Trimming cost V 1 base and J 5 bases, with 8 bases left between them. The CDR3 sequence is 12 residues long. In DNA, the CDR3 is TGTGCCTGGAGTGCGATGACGGAGACCCAGTACTTC. It specifies CAWSAMTETQYF.

As for this clonotype: A junction boundary mismatches the germline segment, possibly from a read error. This chain joins TRBV7-2 and TRBJ2-1, with no clear D. The CDR3 runs to 12 residues. CDR1 and CDR2 from the germline V gene are SGHTA and FQGNSA. DNA of the CDR3: TGTTCCAGCAGCTTACAAAACAATGAGCAGTTCTTC. Its translation: CSSSLQNNEQFF.

This sequence joins TRBV11-2 and TRBJ2-1; TRBD2 matches 8 bases. Looked up from germline, CDR1 is SGHAT and CDR2 is FQNNGV. The CDR3 totals 16 residues. Trimming at V came to 0 bases and at J to 4 bases, leaving 5 bases not matched to a gene. As DNA, the CDR3 is TGTGCCAGCAGCTTAGATTGGCGGGAGGTGTACAATGAGCAGTTCTTC. Protein product: CASSLDWREVYNEQFF. Variable domain in full (rest from reference TRBV11-2 and TRBJ2-1): EAGVAQSPRYKIIEKRQSVAFWCNPISGHATLYWYQQILGQGPKLLIQFQNNGVVDDSQLPKDRFSAERLKGVDSTLKIQPAKLEDSAVYLCASSLDWREVYNEQFFGPGTRLTVL.

This chain connects TRBV12-3 or TRBV12-4 to TRBJ1-1; weak D call: TRBD1 (5 bases). The ends were cut back, 3 bases at V and 1 base at J, with 9 bases in the middle. The length of the CDR3 is 14 residues. CDR3 in amino acids: CASSFWTKNTEAFF. The CDR3 nucleotides read TGTGCCAGCAGTTTTTGGACAAAGAACACTGAAGCTTTCTTT.

Only a few counts were recorded for this clonotype. Just one base apart from a much larger clone, this may be a read error. J is TRBJ2-6 and V is TRBV28, with D unclear. The CDR3 is made up of 15 amino acids. Deletions cut 7 bases from V and 1 base from J, with 11 bases between. Germline CDR1 is MDHEN and CDR2 is SYDVKM. The CDR3 spells CASTPPGSGANVLTF. In DNA form, the CDR3 reads TGTGCCAGCACCCCGCCCGGGTCTGGGGCCAACGTCCTGACTTTC.

This clonotype was seen a handful of times. The chain joins TRBV4-3 to TRBJ2-4; TRBD2 aligns across 10 bases. The germline V gene encodes CDR1 LGHNA and CDR2 YSLEER. With V trimmed by 4 bases and J by 13 bases, 13 bases remained unmatched. This CDR3 has 15 amino acids. CDR3 in DNA: TGCGCCAGCAGCCGGGCTAGCGGGAGCTGGAATGAGCAGTACTTC. This sequence encodes CASSRASGSWNEQYF.

In its sample, this clonotype was seen a few times. The junction differs from germline at one of its ends, possibly a read error. Here the CDR3 DNA reads TGTGCCCGCAGCTTAGAACTAGCGGCCTCCTACGAGCAGTACTTC. It translates to CARSLELAASYEQYF. J is TRBJ2-7 and V is TRBV7-2, with 8 nucleotides matching TRBD2. Germline CDR1 is SGHTA and CDR2 is FQGNSA. This CDR3 has 15 residues. The full variable domain, completed using reference TRBV7-2 and TRBJ2-7, is GAGVSQSPSNKVTEKGKDVELRCDPISGHTALYWYRQSLGQGLEFLIYFQGNSAPDKSGLPSDRFSAERTGGSVSTLTIQRTQQEDSAVYLCARSLELAASYEQYFGPGTRLTVT.

This clonotype came up a few times. J is TRBJ2-3 and V is TRBV6-6; 10 nucleotides match TRBD1. The CDR3 consists of 16 residues. Germline V CDR1 and CDR2: MNHNY, SVGAGI (reference sequence). V trimming: 5 bases; J trimming: 4 bases; junction bases outside the gene matches: 9. CDR3 loop: CASSLRDRGGADTQYF. The CDR3 DNA sequence: TGTGCCAGCAGTCTCCGGGACAGGGGAGGAGCAGATACGCAGTATTTT.

This clonotype occurred many times. This chain uses TRBV12-3 or TRBV12-4 with TRBJ2-5; TRBD2 might be the D (6 bases). V gave up 6 bases and J gave up 5 bases, with 13 bases separating them. The CDR3 length is 13 residues. CDR3 bases: TGTGCCAGCAGACTAGCAAGCGGGGAGACCCAGTACTTC. Translated: CASRLASGETQYF.

This clonotype was observed many times. Compared with germline, one end of the junction differs, possibly owing to a read error. This chain links TRBV12-5 with TRBJ2-7; the D gene is possibly TRBD1 (5 bases). In germline, CDR1 is LGHNT, CDR2 FRNRAP. CDR3 length: 12 residues. The CDR3 DNA reads as TGCGCCAGCGCCGACAGCTCCTACGAGCAGTACTTC. It yields the protein CASADSSYEQYF.

This clonotype appeared many times. This rearrangement joins TRBV15 to TRBJ1-4; TRBD1 is a possible D gene (6 bases). The CDR3 covers 15 residues. Looked up from germline, CDR1 is LNHNV and CDR2 is YYDKDF (reference sequence). V shed 2 bases and J shed 12 bases, with 19 bases lying between them. DNA for the CDR3: TGTGCCACCAGCAGATGGGACGCGGGGGCTTCGGAACTGTTTTTT. Amino acid sequence: CATSRWDAGASELFF.

This chain connects TRBV5-5 to TRBJ2-3; TRBD2 agrees at 10 bases. Trimming cost V 3 bases and J 5 bases; bases outside gene matches: 6. CDR1 SGHKS and CDR2 YYEKEE come from the germline V gene (reference sequence). The CDR3 loop spans 15 amino acids. Here the CDR3 DNA reads TGTGCCAGCAGCTCTGGACTAGCGGTGTTAGATACGCAGTATTTT. It yields the protein CASSSGLAVLDTQYF. The full variable domain, completed using reference TRBV5-5 and TRBJ2-3, is DAGVTQSPTHLIKTRGQQVTLRCSPISGHKSVSWYQQVLGQGPQFIFQYYEKEERGRGNFPDRFSARQFPNYSSELNVNALLLGDSALYLCASSSGLAVLDTQYFGPGTRLTVL.

This clonotype has a count of ten or more. The gene calls are TRBV7-2 and TRBJ2-7; D is undetermined. The V end lost 0 bases, the J end lost 0 bases, and 9 bases lay between the germline ends. Germline CDR1 reads SGHTA; CDR2 reads FQGNSA. This CDR3 has 15 amino acids. CDR3 protein: CASSLAGESSYEQYF. CDR3 coding DNA: TGTGCCAGCAGCTTAGCAGGCGAGAGCTCCTACGAGCAGTACTTC.

This chain joins TRBV12-3 or TRBV12-4 and TRBJ2-2; TRBD1 is a possible D gene (7 bases). This CDR3 has 15 amino acids. Trimming pared 6 bases from V and 2 bases from J, leaving 13 bases between. The CDR3 sequence is CASRSTGTNTGELFF. The CDR3 nucleotides read TGTGCCAGCAGGTCGACAGGGACTAACACCGGGGAGCTGTTTTTT.